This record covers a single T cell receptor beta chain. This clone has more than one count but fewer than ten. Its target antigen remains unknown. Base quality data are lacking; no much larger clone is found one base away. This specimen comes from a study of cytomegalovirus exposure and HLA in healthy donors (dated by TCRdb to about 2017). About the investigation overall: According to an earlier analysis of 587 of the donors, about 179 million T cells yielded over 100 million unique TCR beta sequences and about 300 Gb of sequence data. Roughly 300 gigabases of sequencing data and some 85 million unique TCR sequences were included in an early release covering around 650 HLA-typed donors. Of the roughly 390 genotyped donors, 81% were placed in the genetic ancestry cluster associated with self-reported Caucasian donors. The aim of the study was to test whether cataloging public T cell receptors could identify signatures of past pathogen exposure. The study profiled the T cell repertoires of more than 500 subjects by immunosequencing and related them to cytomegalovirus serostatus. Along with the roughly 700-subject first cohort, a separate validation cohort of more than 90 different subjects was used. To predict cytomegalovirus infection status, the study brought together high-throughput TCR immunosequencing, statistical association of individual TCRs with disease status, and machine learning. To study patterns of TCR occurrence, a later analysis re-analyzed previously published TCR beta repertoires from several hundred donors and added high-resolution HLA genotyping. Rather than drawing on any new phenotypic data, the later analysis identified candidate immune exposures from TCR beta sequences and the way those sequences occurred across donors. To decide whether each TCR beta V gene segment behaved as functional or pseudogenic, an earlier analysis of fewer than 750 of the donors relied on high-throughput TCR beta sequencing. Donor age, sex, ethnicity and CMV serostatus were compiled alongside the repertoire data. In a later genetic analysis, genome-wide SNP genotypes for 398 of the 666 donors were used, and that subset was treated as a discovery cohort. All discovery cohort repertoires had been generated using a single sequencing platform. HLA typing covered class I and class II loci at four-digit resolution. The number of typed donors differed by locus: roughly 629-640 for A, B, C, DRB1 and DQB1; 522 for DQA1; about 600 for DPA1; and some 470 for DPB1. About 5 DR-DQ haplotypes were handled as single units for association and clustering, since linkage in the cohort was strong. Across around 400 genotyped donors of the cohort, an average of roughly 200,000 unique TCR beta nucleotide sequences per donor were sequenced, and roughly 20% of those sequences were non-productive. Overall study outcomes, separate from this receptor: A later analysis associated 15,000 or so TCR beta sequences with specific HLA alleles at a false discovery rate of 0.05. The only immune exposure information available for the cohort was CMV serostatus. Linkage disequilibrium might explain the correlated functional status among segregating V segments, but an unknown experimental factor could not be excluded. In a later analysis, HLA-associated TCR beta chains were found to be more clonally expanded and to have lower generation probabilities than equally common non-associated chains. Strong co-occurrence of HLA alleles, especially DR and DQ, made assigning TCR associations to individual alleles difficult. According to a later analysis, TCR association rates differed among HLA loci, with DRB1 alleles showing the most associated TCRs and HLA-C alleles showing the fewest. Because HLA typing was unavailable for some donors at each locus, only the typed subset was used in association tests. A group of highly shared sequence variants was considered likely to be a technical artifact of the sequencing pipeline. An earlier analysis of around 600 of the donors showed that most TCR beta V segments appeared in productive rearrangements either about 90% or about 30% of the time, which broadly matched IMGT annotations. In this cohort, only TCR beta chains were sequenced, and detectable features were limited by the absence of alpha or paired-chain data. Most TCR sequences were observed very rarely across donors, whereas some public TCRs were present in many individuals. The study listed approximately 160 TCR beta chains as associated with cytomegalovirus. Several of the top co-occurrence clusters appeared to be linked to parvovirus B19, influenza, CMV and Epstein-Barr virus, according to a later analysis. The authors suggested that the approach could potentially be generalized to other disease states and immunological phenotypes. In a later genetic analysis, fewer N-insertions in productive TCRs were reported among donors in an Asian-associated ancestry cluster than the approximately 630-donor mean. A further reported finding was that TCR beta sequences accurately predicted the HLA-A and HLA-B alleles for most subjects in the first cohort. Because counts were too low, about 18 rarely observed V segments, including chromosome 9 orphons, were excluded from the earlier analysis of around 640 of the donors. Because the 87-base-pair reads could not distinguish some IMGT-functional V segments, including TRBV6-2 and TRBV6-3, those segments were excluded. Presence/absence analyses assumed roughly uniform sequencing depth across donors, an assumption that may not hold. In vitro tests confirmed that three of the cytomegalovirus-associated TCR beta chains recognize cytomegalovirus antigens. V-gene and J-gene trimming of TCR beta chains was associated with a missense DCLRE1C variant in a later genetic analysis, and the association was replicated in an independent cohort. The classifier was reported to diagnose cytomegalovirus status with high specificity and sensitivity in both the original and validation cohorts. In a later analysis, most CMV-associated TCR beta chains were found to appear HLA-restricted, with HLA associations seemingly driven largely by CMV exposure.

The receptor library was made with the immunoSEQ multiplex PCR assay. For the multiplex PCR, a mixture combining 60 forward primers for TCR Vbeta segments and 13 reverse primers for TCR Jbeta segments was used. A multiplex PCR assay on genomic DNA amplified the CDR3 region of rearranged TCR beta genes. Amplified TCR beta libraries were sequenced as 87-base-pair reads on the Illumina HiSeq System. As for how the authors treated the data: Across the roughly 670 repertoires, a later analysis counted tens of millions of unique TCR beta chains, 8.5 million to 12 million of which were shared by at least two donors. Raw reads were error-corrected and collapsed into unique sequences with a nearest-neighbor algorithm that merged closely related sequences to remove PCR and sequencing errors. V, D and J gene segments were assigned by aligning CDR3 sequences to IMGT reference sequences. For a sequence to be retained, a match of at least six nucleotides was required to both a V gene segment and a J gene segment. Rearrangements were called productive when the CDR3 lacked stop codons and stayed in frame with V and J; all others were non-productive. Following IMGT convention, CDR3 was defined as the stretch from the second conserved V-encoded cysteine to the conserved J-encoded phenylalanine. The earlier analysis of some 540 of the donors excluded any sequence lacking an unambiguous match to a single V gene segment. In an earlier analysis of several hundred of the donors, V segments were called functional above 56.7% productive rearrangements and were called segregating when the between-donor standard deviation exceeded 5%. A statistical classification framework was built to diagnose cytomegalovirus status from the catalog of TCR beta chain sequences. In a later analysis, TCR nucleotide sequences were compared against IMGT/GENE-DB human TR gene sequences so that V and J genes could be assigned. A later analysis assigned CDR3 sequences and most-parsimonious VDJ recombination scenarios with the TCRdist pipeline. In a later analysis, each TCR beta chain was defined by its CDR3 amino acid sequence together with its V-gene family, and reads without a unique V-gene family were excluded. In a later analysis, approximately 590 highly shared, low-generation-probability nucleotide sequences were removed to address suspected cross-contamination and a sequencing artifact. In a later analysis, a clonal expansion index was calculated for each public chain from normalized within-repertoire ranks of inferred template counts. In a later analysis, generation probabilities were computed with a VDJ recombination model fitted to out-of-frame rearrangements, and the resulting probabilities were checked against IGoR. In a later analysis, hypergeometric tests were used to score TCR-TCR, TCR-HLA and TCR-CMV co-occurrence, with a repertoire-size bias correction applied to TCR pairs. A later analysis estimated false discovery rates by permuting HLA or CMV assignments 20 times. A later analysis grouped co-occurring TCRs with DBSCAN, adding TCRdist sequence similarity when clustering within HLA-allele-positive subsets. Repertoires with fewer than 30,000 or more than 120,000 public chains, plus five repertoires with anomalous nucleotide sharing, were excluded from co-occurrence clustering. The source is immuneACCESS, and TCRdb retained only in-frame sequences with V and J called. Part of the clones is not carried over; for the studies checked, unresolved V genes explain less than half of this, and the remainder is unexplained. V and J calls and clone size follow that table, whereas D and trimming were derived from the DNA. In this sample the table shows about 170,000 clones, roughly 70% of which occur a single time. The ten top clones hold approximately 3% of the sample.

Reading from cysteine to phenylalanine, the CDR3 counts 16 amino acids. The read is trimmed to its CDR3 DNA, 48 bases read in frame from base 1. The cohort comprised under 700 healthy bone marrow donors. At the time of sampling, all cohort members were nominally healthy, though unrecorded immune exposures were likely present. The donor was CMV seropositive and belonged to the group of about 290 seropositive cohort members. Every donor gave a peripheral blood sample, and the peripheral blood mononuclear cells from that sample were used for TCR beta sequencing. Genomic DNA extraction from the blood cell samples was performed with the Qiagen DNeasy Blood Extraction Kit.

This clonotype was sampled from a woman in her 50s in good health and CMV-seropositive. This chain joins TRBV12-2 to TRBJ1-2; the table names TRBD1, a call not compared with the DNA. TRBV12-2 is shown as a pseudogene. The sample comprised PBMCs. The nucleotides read TGTGCAAGTCGCTTCCTAGGACAGGGGAACAACTATGGCTACACCTTC. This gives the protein CASRFLGQGNNYGYTF.